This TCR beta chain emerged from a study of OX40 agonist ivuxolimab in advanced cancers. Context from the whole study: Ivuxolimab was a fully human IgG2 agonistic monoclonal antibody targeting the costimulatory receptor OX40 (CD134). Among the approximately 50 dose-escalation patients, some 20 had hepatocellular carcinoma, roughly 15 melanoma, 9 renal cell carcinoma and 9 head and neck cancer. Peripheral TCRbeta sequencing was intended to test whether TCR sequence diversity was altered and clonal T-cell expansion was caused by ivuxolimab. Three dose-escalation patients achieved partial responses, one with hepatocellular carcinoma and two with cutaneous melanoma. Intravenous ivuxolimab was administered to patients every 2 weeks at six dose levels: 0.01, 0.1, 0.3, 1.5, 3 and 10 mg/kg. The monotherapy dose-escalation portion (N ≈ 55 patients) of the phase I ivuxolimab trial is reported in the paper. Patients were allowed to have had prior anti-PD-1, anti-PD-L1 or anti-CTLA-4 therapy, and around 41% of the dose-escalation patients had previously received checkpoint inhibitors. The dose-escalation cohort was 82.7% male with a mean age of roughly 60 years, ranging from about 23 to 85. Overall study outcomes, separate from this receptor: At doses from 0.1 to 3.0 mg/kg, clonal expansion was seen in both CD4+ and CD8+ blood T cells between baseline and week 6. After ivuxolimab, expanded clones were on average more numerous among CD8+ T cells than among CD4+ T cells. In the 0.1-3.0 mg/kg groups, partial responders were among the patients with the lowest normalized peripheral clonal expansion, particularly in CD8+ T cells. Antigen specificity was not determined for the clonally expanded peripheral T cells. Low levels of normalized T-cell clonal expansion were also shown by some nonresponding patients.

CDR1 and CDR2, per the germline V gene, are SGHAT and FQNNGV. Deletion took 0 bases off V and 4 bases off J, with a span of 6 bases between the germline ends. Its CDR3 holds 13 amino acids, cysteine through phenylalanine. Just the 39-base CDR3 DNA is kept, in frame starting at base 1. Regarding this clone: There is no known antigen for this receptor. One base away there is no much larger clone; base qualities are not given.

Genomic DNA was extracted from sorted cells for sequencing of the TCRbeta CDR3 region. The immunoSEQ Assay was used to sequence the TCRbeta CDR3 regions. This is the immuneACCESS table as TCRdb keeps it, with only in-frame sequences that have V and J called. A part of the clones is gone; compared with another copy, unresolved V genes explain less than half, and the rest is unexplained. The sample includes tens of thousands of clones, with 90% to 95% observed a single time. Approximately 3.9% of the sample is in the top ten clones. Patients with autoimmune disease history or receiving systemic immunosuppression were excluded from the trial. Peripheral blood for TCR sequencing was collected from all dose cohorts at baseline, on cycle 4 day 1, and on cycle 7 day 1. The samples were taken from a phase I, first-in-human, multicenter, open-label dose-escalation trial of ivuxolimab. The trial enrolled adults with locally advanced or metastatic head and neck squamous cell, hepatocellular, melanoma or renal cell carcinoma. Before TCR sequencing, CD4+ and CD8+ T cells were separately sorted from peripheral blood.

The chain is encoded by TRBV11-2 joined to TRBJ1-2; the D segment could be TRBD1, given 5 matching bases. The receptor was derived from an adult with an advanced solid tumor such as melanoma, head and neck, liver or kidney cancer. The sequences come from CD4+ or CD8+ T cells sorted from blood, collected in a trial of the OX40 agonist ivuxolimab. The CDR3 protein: CASSLETVYGYTF. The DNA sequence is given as TGTGCCAGCAGCTTAGAGACAGTCTATGGCTACACCTTC. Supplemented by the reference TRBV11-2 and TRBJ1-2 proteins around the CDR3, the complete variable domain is EAGVAQSPRYKIIEKRQSVAFWCNPISGHATLYWYQQILGQGPKLLIQFQNNGVVDDSQLPKDRFSAERLKGVDSTLKIQPAKLEDSAVYLCASSLETVYGYTFGSGTRLTVV.